Described below is a single TCR beta chain sequence and its context. CDR3 size: 14 residues. CDR1 and CDR2 from the germline V gene are SGHVS and FQNEAQ. The germline V and J ends were trimmed by 0 bases and 7 bases, with 13 bases remaining between them. The sample originates from a study of blood T cell repertoires in COVID-19. Study summary: T cells, B-cell-depleted T cells, or PBMCs supplied cDNA or gDNA.

Per the authors' pipeline: Counts of nucleated cells, estimated from reference gene primer amplification, were obtained. The data were produced by immunoSEQ multiplex PCR, yet TCRdb's version contains in-frame clones alone and is incomplete. For V, J and clone size, that table is used; D and trimming come from the DNA. Here the sample spans 87,000 or so clones, approximately 82% being singletons. The sequencing input was peripheral blood. The receptor comes from a woman between 65 and 79 years old with acute or convalescent COVID-19. The gene calls are TRBV7-8 and TRBJ2-7; D possibly corresponds to TRBD2 (5 bases). The CDR3 region has the DNA TGTGCCAGCAGCTTAGCGCGGACTGGTTGGGAGCAGTACTTC. Translating it yields CASSLARTGWEQYF.